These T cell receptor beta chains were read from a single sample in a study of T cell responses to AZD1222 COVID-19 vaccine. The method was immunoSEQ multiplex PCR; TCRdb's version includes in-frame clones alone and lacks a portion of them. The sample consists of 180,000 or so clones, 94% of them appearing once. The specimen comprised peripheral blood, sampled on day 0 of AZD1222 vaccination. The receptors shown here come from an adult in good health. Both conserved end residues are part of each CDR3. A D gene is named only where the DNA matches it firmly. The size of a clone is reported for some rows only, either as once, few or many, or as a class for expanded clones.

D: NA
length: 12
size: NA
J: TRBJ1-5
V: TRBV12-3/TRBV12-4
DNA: TGTGCCAGTAAGGGCAGCAATCAGCCCCAGCATTTT
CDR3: CASKGSNQPQHF

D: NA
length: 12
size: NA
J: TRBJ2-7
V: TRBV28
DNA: TGTGCCAGCAGAGGGGGGTTCTACGAGCAGTACTTC
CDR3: CASRGGFYEQYF

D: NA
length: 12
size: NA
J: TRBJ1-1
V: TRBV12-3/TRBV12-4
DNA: TGTGCCAGCAGTTTCGGGCCGATCGAAGCTTTCTTT
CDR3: CASSFGPIEAFF

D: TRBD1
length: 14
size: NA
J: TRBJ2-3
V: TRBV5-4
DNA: TGTGCCAGCGGCGAACAGGGGAGCACAGATACGCAGTATTTT
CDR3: CASGEQGSTDTQYF

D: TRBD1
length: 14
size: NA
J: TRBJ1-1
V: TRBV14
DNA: TGTGCCAGCAGCCGCACAGGGGCGAACACTGAAGCTTTCTTT
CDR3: CASSRTGANTEAFF

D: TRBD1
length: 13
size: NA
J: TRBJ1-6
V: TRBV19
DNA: TGTGCCAGTAAGCCAGGGGGTCAGGGACCCCTCCACTTT
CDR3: CASKPGGQGPLHF

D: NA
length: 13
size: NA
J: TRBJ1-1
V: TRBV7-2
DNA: TGTGCCAGCACCACATCACCCGGCACTGAAGCTTTCTTT
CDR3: CASTTSPGTEAFF

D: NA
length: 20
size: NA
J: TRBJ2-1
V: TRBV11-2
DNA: TGTGCCAGCAGCTTAGAGAGTGGATCCACGGGTCTGCACTCCTACAATGAGCAGTTCTTC
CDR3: CASSLESGSTGLHSYNEQFF

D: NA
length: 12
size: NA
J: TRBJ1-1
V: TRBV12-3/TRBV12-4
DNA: TGTGCCAGCAGCTTCAGGAACACTGAAGCTTTCTTT
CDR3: CASSFRNTEAFF

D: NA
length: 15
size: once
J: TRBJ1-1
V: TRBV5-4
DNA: TGTGCCAGCATCAATCTAGGCGCGGGTAACACTGAAGCTTTCTTT
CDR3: CASINLGAGNTEAFF

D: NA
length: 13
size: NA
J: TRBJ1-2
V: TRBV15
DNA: TGTGCCACCAGCGATACAGGGATGGGTGGCTACACCTTC
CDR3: CATSDTGMGGYTF

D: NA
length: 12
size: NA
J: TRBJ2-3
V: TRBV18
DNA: TGTGCCAGCTCACCCTTCAGCGATACGCAGTATTTT
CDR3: CASSPFSDTQYF

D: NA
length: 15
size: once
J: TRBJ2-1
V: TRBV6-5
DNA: TGTGCCAGCAGTTATACTAGCAGCTCCTACAATGAGCAGTTCTTC
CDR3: CASSYTSSSYNEQFF

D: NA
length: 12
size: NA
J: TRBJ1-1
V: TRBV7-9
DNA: TGTGCCAGCAGCTTAGGAAGACCTGAAGCTTTCTTT
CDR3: CASSLGRPEAFF

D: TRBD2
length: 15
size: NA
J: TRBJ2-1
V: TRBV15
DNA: TGTGCCACCAGCAGTCGGCGGGAGCGGGGCAATGAGCAGTTCTTC
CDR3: CATSSRRERGNEQFF

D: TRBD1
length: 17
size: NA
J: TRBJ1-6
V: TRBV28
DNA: TGTGCCAGCAGCCGACACCTCCAGGGACAGCGAAATTCACCCCTCCACTTT
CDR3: CASSRHLQGQRNSPLHF

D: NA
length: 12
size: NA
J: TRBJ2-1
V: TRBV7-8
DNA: TGTGCCAGCAGCCCCCCAAAGGATGAGCAGTTCTTC
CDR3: CASSPPKDEQFF

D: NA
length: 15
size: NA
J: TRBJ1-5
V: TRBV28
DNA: TGTGCCAGCCGGACCGAGGGATATAGCAATCAGCCCCAGCATTTT
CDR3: CASRTEGYSNQPQHF

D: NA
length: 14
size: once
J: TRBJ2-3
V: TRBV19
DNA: TGTGCCAGTGGGGCGGGCGCTAGTTCAGATACGCAGTATTTT
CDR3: CASGAGASSDTQYF

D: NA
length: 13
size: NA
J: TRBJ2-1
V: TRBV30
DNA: TGTGCCTTGGACACGAGCTCCTACAATGAGCAGTTCTTC
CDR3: CALDTSSYNEQFF

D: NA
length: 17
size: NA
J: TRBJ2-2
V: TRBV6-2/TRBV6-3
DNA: TGTGCCAGCATTTATTCGGGGGCCCTATTTGGCACCGGGGAGCTGTTTTTT
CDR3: CASIYSGALFGTGELFF

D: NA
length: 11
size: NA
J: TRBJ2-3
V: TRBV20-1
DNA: TGCAGTGCTGGTCGACCAGATACGCAGTATTTT
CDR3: CSAGRPDTQYF

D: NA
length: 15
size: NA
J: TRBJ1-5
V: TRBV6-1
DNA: TGTGCCAGCAGTGAAGCGGGTGGGAGCAATCAGCCCCAGCATTTT
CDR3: CASSEAGGSNQPQHF